This TCR beta chain stems from a study of graft-versus-host responses after intestinal transplantation. TCRdb's copy holds only in-frame clones and misses some; the assay was immunoSEQ multiplex PCR. The sample lists approximately 50,000 clones; roughly 90% were seen once. The V gene end was trimmed by 6 bases and the J gene end by 2 bases; junction bases not matched to a gene: 4. Germline V gene lookup returns CDR1 ENHRY and CDR2 SYGVKD. The CDR3 runs to 14 residues. This clone is a singleton in its sample. The rearrangement joins TRBV10-3 to TRBJ2-1; 7 bases fit TRBD2. The sequencing used PBMCs, collected 26 days after transplant. The clonotype originates from a human patient who received an intestinal transplant, so some T cells may come from the graft donor. This chain's CDR3 is CAIRSSGAYNEQFF. The DNA of the CDR3 is TGTGCCATCAGATCTAGCGGAGCCTACAATGAGCAGTTCTTC.